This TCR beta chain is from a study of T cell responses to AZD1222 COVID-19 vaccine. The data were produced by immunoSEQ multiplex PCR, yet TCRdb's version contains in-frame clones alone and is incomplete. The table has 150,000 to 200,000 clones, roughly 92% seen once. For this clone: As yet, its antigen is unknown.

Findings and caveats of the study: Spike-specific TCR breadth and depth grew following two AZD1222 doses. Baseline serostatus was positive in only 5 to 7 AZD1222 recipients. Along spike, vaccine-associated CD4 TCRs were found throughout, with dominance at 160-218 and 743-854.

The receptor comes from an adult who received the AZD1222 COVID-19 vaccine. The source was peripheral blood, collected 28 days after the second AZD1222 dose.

The CDR3 is CASGRATVSGANVLTF. The CDR3 DNA reads as TGTGCCTCCGGAAGGGCGACAGTCTCTGGGGCCAACGTCCTGACTTTC. The chain carries TRBV27 and TRBJ2-6; D is perhaps TRBD1 (5 bases). CDR3 length: 16 amino acids. Trimming cost V 11 bases and J 0 bases, with 17 bases left between them. Germline CDR1 MNHEY, CDR2 SMNVEV (reference sequence). The full variable domain, in which reference TRBV27 and TRBJ2-6 provide the parts outside the CDR3, is EAQVTQNPRYLITVTGKKLTVTCSQNMNHEYMSWYRQDPGLGLRQIYYSMNVEVTDKGDVPEGYKVSRKEKRNFPLILESPSPNQTSLYFCASGRATVSGANVLTFGAGSRLTVL.